This T cell receptor (beta chain) was captured in a study of T-cell memory formation after mild COVID-19. Trimming removed 0 bases from V and 11 bases from J, with 14 bases in between. This CDR3 spans 14 amino acids. CDR1 is MNHEY, CDR2 SVGEGT, per germline. From the 5' RACE reads, TCRdb called clonotypes with MiXCR, one entry per CDR3 protein. The data contain approximately 450,000 distinct CDR3 sequences, 15% to 20% of them seen just once; the ten biggest clones take up 9% to 15%. The chain couples TRBV6-2 or TRBV6-3 to TRBJ2-1, with D unclear. The sample taken for sequencing was PBMCs or a T cell subset sorted from them (not recorded which). The source of this sequence is an adult woman who had mild COVID-19 (a few samples of this study predate the infection). Cell type and time point are not known. The CDR3 loop reads CASSYSDGRRQQFF. CDR3 sequence (DNA): TGTGCCAGCAGTTACTCAGACGGCCGACGCCAGCAGTTCTTC.